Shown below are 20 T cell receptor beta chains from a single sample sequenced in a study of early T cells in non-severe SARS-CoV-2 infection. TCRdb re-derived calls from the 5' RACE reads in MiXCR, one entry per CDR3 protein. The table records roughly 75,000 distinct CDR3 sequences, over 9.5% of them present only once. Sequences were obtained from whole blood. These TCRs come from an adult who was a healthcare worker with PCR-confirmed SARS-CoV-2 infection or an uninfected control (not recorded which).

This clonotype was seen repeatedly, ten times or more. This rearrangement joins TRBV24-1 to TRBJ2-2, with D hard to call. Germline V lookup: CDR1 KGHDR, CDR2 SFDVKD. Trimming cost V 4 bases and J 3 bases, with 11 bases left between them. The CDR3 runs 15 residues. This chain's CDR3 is CATSEPRGYTGELFF. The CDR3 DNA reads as TGTGCCACCAGTGAGCCCCGAGGTTACACCGGGGAGCTGTTTTTT.

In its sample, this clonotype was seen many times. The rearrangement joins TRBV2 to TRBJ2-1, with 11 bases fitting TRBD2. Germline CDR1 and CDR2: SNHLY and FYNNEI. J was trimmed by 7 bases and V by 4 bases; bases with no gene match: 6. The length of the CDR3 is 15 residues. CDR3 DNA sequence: TGTGCCAGCAGTGGCGTAGCGGGAGGGCTGAATGAGCAGTTCTTC. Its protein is CASSGVAGGLNEQFF. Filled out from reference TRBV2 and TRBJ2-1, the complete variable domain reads EPEVTQTPSHQVTQMGQEVILRCVPISNHLYFYWYRQILGQKVEFLVSFYNNEISEKSEIFDDQFSVERPDGSNFTLKIRSTKLEDSAMYFCASSGVAGGLNEQFFGPGTRLTVL.

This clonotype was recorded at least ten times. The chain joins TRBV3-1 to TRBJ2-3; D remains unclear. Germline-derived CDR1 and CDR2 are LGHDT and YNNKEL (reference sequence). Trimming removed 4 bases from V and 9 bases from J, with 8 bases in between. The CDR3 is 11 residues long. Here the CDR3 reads CASSLAQTQYF. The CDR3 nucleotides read TGTGCCAGCAGCCTCGCCCAGACGCAGTATTTT.

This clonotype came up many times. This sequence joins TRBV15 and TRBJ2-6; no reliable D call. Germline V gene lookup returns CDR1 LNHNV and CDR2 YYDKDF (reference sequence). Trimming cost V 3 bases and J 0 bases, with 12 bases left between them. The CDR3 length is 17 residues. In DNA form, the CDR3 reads TGTGCCACCAGCAGCCGCAGATTCCACTCTGGGGCCAACGTCCTGACTTTC. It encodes CATSSRRFHSGANVLTF. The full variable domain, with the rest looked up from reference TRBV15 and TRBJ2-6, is DAMVIQNPRYQVTQFGKPVTLSCSQTLNHNVMYWYQQKSSQAPKLLFHYYDKDFNNEADTPDNFQSRRPNTSFCFLDIRSPGLGDTAMYLCATSSRRFHSGANVLTFGAGSRLTVL.

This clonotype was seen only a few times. The CDR3 protein is CSALGWLAGGYEQYF. CDR3 nucleotides: TGCAGCGCCCTAGGTTGGCTAGCGGGAGGCTACGAGCAGTACTTC. The J gene is TRBJ2-7, the V gene TRBV29-1; 11 bases agree with TRBD2. J was trimmed by 3 bases and V by 7 bases; bases with no gene match: 11. This CDR3 region has 15 residues. Germline assignment: CDR1 SQVTM and CDR2 ANQGSEA.

The CDR3 sequence: CAFLGRFRDGTGELFF. CDR3 bases: TGTGCCTTCCTAGGGCGGTTCAGAGACGGCACCGGGGAGCTGTTTTTT. The rearrangement uses TRBV5-3 and TRBJ2-2, with unresolved D. TRBV5-3 is an ORF, and what it does is uncertain. This CDR3 is 16 amino acids long. Deletions cut 10 bases from V and 4 bases from J, with 23 bases between.

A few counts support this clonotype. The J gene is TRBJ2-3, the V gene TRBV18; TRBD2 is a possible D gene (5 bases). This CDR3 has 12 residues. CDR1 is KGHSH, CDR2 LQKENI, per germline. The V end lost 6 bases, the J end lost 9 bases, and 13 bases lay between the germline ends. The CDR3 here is CASSLDSSTQYF. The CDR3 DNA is TGTGCCAGCTCGCTGGACTCGTCCACGCAGTATTTT.

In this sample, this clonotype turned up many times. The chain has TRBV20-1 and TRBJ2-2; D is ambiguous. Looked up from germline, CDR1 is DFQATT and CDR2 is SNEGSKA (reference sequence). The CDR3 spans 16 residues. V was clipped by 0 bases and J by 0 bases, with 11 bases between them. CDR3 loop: CSARDAGPSNTGELFF. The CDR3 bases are TGCAGTGCTAGAGATGCAGGCCCTTCGAACACCGGGGAGCTGTTTTTT.

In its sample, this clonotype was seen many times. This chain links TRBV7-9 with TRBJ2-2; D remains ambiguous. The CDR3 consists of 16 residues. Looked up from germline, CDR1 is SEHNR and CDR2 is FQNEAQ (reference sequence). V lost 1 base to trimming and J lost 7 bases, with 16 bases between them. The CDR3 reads CASSLGHSLVDGELFF. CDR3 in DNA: TGTGCCAGCAGCTTAGGACATTCGCTCGTGGACGGGGAGCTGTTTTTT. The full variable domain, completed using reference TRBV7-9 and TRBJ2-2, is DTGVSQNPRHKITKRGQNVTFRCDPISEHNRLYWYRQTLGQGPEFLTYFQNEAQLEKSRLLSDRFSAERPKGSFSTLEIQRTEQGDSAMYLCASSLGHSLVDGELFFGEGSRLTVL.

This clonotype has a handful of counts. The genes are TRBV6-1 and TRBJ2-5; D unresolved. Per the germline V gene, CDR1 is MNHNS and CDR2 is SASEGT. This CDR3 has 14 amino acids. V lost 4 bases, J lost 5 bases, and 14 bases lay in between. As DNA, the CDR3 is TGTGCCAGCAGTGCCCACCCAGGAGCGGAGACCCAGTACTTC. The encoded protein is CASSAHPGAETQYF.

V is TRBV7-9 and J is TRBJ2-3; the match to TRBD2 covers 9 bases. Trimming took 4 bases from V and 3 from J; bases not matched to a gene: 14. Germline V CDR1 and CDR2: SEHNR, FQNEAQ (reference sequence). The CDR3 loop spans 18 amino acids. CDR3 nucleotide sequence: TGTGCCAGCAGCTCAGGCGGTAGCGGGAGCAGGAAGACAGATACGCAGTATTTT. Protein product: CASSSGGSGSRKTDTQYF.

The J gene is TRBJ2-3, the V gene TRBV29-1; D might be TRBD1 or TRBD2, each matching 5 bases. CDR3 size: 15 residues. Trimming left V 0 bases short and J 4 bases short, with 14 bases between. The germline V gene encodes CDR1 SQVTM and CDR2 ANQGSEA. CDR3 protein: CSVEEPRGGADTQYF. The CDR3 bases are TGCAGCGTTGAAGAACCGCGTGGGGGAGCAGATACGCAGTATTTT.

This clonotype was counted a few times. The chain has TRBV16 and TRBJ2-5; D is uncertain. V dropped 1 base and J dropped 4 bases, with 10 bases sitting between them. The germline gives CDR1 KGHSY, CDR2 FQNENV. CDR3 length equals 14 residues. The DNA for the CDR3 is TGTGCCAGCAGCCAATTCAGTTTAGGAGAGACCCAGTACTTC. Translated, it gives CASSQFSLGETQYF.

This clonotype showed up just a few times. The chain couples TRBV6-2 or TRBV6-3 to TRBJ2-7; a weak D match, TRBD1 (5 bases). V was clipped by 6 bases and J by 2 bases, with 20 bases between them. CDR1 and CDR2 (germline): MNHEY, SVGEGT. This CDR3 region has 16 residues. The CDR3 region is CASSKLRAGRAYEQYF. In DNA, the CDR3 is TGTGCCAGCAGCAAACTCAGGGCAGGGCGCGCCTACGAGCAGTACTTC.

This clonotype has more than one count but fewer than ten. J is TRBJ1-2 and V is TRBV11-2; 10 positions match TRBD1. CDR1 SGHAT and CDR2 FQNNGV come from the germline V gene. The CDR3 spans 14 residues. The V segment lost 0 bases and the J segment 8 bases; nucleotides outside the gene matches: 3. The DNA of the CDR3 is TGTGCCAGCAGCTTAGACGGGACAGGGGTAGGCTACACCTTC. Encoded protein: CASSLDGTGVGYTF.

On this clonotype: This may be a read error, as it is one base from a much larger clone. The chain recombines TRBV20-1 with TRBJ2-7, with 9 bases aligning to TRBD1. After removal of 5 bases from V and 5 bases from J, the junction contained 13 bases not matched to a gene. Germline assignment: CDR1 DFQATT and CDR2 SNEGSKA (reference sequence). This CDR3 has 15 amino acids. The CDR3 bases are TGCAGTGCTTCTGGGACAGGGACCTTACGCGACGAGCAGTACTTC. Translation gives CSASGTGTLRDEQYF.

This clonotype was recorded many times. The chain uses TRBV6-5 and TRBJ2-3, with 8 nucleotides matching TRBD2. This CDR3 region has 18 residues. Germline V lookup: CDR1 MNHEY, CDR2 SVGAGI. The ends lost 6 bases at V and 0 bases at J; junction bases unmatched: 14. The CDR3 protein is CASRSKIGAGGSTDTQYF. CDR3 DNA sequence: TGTGCCAGCAGGAGTAAAATCGGGGCGGGAGGAAGCACAGATACGCAGTATTTT.

In DNA, the CDR3 is TGTGCCAGCAGTCTAGCGGGAGCTCACAATGAGCAGTTCTTC. This codes for CASSLAGAHNEQFF. The chain couples TRBV28 to TRBJ2-1; 10 bases agree with TRBD2. The germline CDR1 and CDR2 sequences are MDHEN and SYDVKM. V lost 5 bases and J lost 5; bases outside the gene matches: 3. The CDR3 is made up of 14 amino acids.

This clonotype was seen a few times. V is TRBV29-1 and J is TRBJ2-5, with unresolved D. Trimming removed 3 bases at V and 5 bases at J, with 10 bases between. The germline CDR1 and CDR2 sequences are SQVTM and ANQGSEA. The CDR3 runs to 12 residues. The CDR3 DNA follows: TGCAGCGTTGATGTGGGTCTGGAGACCCAGTACTTC. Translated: CSVDVGLETQYF. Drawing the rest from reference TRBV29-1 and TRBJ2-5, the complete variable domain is SAVISQKPSRDICQRGTSLTIQCQVDSQVTMMFWYRQQPGQSLTLIATANQGSEATYESGFVIDKFPISRPNLTFSTLTVSNMSPEDSSIYLCSVDVGLETQYFGPGTRLLVL.

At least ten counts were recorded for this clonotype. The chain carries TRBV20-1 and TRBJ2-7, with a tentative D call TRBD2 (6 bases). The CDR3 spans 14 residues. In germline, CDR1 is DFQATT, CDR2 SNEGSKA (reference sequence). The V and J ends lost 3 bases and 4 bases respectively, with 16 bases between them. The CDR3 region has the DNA TGCAGTGCTAGTTTTACTAGCCCGCCGTACGAGCAGTACTTC. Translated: CSASFTSPPYEQYF.